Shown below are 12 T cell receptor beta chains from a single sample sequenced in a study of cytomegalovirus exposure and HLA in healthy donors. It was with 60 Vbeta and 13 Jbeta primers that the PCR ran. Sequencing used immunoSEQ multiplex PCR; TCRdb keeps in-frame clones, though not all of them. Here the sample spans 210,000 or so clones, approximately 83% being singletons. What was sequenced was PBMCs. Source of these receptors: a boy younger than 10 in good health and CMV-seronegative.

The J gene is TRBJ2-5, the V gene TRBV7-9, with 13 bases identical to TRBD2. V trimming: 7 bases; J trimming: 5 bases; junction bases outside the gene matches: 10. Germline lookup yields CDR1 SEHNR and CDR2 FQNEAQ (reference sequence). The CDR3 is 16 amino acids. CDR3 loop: CASTPGLAGVRETQYF. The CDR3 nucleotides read TGTGCCAGCACCCCCGGACTAGCGGGAGTTAGGGAGACCCAGTACTTC.

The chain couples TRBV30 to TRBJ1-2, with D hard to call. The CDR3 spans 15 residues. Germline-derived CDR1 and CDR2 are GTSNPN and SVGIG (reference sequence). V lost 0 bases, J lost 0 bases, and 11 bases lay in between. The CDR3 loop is CAWSVLGQANYGYTF. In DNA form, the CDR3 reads TGTGCCTGGAGTGTTCTGGGCCAAGCTAACTATGGCTACACCTTC.

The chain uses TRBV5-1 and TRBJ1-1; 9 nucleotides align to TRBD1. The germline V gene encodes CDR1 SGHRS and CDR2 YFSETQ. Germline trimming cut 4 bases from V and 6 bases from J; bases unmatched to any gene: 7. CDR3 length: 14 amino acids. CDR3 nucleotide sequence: TGCGCCAGCAGCGGACAGGGGAGTAGATCTGAAGCTTTCTTT. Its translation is CASSGQGSRSEAFF.

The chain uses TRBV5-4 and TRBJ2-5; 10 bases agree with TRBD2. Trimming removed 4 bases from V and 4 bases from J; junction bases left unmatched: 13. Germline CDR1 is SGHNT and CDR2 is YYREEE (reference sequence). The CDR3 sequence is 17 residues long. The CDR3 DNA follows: TGTGCCAGCAGCCTGGCCCCTAGCGGGGGCTGGGGAGAGACCCAGTACTTC. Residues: CASSLAPSGGWGETQYF. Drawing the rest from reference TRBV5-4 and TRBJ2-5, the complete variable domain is ETGVTQSPTHLIKTRGQQVTLRCSSQSGHNTVSWYQQALGQGPQFIFQYYREEENGRGNFPPRFSGLQFPNYSSELNVNALELDDSALYLCASSLAPSGGWGETQYFGPGTRLLVL.

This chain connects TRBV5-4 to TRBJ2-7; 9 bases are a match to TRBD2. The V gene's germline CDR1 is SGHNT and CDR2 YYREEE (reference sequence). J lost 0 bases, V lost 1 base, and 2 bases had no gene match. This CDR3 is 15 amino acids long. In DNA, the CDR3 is TGTGCCAGCAGCTTGAGCGGGGGGAGCTCCTACGAGCAGTACTTC. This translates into CASSLSGGSSYEQYF.

The CDR3 spells CASSASEHQETQYF. The CDR3 DNA sequence: TGTGCCAGCAGTGCCAGCGAGCACCAAGAGACCCAGTACTTC. The V and J genes are TRBV6-1 and TRBJ2-5, with D unclear. Trimming removed 4 bases from V and 0 bases from J, with 9 bases in between. Germline V gives CDR1 MNHNS, CDR2 SASEGT. The CDR3 is made up of 14 amino acids.

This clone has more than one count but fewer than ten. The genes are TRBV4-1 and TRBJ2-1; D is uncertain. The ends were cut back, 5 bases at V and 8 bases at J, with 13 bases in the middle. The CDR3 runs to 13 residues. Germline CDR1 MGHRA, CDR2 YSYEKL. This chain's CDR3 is CASSYGQSDEQFF. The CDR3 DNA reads TGCGCCAGCAGCTACGGCCAGAGCGATGAGCAGTTCTTC.

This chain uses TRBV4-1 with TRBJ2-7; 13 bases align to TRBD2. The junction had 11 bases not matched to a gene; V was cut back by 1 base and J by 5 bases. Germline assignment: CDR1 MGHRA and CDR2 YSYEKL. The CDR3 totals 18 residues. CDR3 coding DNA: TGCGCCAGCAGCCAAGGGCCCCGGACTAGCGGGAGAACTGACGAGCAGTACTTC. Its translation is CASSQGPRTSGRTDEQYF.

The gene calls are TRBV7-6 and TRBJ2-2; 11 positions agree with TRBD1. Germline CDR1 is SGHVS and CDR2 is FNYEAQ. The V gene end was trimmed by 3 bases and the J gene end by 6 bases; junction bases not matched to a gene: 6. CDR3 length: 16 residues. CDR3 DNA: TGTGCCAGCAGCTTGGGGACAGGGGGTTATGCCGGGGAGCTGTTTTTT. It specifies CASSLGTGGYAGELFF.

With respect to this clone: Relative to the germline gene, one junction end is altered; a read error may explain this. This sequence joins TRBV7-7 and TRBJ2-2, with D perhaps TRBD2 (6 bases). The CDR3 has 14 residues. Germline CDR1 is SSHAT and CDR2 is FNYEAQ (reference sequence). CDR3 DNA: TGTGCTAGCAGCTTAGGCCGGGGGTACGGGGAGCTGTTTTTT. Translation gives CASSLGRGYGELFF.

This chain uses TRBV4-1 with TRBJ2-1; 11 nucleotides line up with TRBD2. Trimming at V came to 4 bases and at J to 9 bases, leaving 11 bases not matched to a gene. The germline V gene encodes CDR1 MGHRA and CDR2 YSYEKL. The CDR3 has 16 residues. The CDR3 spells CASSPSLAGGFSEQFF. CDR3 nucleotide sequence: TGCGCCAGCAGCCCCTCCCTAGCGGGAGGATTCAGTGAGCAGTTCTTC.

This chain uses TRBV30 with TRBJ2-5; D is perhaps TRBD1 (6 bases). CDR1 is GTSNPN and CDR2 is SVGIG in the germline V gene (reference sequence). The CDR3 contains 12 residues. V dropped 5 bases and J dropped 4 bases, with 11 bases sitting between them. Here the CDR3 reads CAWLDSRETQYF. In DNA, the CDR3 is TGTGCCTGGCTGGACAGCAGAGAGACCCAGTACTTC.